The 5 T cell receptor beta chains reported below all come from one sample, sequenced in a study of blood T cell repertoires in COVID-19. Method: immunoSEQ multiplex PCR; TCRdb's copy keeps in-frame clones and lacks some. Here the sample spans 120,000 or so clones, about 77% being singletons. Specimen: peripheral blood. These receptors came from a human donor in a cohort sampled during active COVID-19.

The chain couples TRBV19 to TRBJ1-3; TRBD1 aligns across 7 bases. V was pared by 5 bases and J by 4 bases, with 5 bases of the junction left unmatched. This CDR3 contains 14 residues. Germline-derived CDR1 and CDR2 are LNHDA and SQIVND (reference sequence). Written as DNA, the CDR3 is TGTGCCAGTAGTGTCGGGACAGTAGGAAACACCATATATTTT. Its protein product is CASSVGTVGNTIYF.

This rearrangement joins TRBV30 to TRBJ2-7; 9 bases line up with TRBD1. With 1 base clipped from V and 6 bases from J, the junction kept 19 bases outside the gene matches. The CDR3 totals 18 residues. Germline CDR1 is GTSNPN and CDR2 is SVGIG (reference sequence). CDR3 in amino acids: CAWSGDYRDRVNPFEQYF. In nucleotides, the CDR3 is TGTGCCTGGAGTGGGGACTACCGGGACAGGGTCAACCCCTTCGAGCAGTACTTC.

The CDR3 bases are TGTGCCAGCAGCCAGGGACAGGGGACAGGCAATGAGCAGTTCTTC. It codes for CASSQGQGTGNEQFF. The chain has TRBV7-2 and TRBJ2-1; 10 bases line up with TRBD1. This CDR3 region has 15 residues. The trim removed 5 bases at V and 6 bases at J, leaving 7 bases unmatched. CDR1 and CDR2 from the germline V gene are SGHTA and FQGNSA. Combining the CDR3 with reference TRBV7-2 and TRBJ2-1 gives the whole variable domain GAGVSQSPSNKVTEKGKDVELRCDPISGHTALYWYRQSLGQGLEFLIYFQGNSAPDKSGLPSDRFSAERTGGSVSTLTIQRTQQEDSAVYLCASSQGQGTGNEQFFGPGTRLTVL.

V is TRBV20-1 and J is TRBJ2-5, with 8 bases lining up with TRBD2. Germline assignment: CDR1 DFQATT and CDR2 SNEGSKA (reference sequence). J was trimmed by 1 base and V by 3 bases; bases with no gene match: 7. This CDR3 spans 15 amino acids. CDR3 residues: CSASRGGSGQETQYF. CDR3 DNA sequence: TGCAGTGCTAGTCGGGGGGGCAGTGGCCAAGAGACCCAGTACTTC.

V is TRBV27 and J is TRBJ2-7, with 8 bases lining up with TRBD1. V shed 6 bases, J shed 0 bases, and the junction held 7 bases outside the gene matches. This CDR3 is 15 amino acids long. Germline-derived CDR1 and CDR2 are MNHEY and SMNVEV (reference sequence). In DNA, the CDR3 is TGTGCCAGCAGGCGCGACAGGGGAAGCTCCTACGAGCAGTACTTC. Translation: CASRRDRGSSYEQYF.